A selection of T cell receptor beta chains follows, all from one sample in a study of response to subunit inactivated influenza vaccine. One entry per CDR3 protein, called by TCRdb with MiXCR from the RT-PCR reads. The repertoire has 650,000 to 800,000 distinct CDR3 sequences, more than 11% of them found once; the top ten carry 6% to 8%. The sample was PBMCs from blood, taken approximately 15 days before vaccination. The receptors derive from a man aged 45 to 65 who received an inactivated influenza vaccine. CDR3s include the opening cysteine and the closing phenylalanine or tryptophan. Each record gives: clone size, V gene, D gene, J gene, CDR3 protein, CDR3 DNA. The D gene is left open where the match is weak. Clone size is given for some rows only: seen once, a few or many times, or a class if the clone is expanded.

many,TRBV5-1,NA,TRBJ2-2,CASSWDGNTGELFF,TGCGCCAGCAGCTGGGACGGGAACACCGGGGAGCTGTTTTTT
NA,TRBV2,NA,TRBJ2-5,CASSYSTVQETQYF,TGTGCCAGCAGTTATTCGACGGTCCAAGAGACCCAGTACTTC
few,TRBV30,NA,TRBJ1-4,CAWSAGIEKLFF,TGTGCCTGGAGTGCGGGGATCGAAAAACTGTTTTTT
NA,TRBV5-1,NA,TRBJ1-2,CASSLDTLKTYGYTF,TGCGCCAGCAGCTTGGACACCCTAAAGACTTATGGCTACACCTTC
NA,TRBV20-1,TRBD1,TRBJ1-5,CSASQGGGNQPQHF,TGCAGTGCTAGTCAAGGGGGCGGCAATCAGCCCCAGCATTTT
many,TRBV5-6,NA,TRBJ2-2,CASSLTRQISTGELFF,TGTGCCAGCAGCCTTACGCGACAGATTAGCACCGGGGAGCTGTTTTTT
NA,TRBV3-1,NA,TRBJ2-2,CATSQDKGPSNTGELFF,TGTGCCACCAGCCAAGATAAAGGGCCTTCGAACACCGGGGAGCTGTTTTTT
NA,TRBV6-2/TRBV6-3,NA,TRBJ2-1,CASGGRGRGNEQFF,TGTGCCAGTGGAGGTCGGGGCCGCGGGAATGAGCAGTTCTTC
NA,TRBV28,TRBD1,TRBJ2-6,CASSQDRGGSGANVLTF,TGTGCCAGCAGCCAGGACAGGGGGGGATCTGGGGCCAACGTCCTGACTTTC
NA,TRBV5-1,TRBD2,TRBJ2-5,CASSLVLAGGLETQYF,TGCGCCAGCAGCTTGGTGTTGGCGGGGGGGCTGGAGACCCAGTACTTC
few,TRBV6-5,NA,TRBJ2-6,CASSYVSGANVLTF,TGTGCCAGCAGTTACGTCTCTGGGGCCAACGTCCTGACTTTC
NA,TRBV7-9,NA,TRBJ1-1,CASSYPFGGQMNTEAFF,TGTGCCAGCAGCTACCCTTTTGGGGGGCAGATGAACACTGAAGCTTTCTTT
few,TRBV10-3,TRBD1,TRBJ1-5,CAIGRQGDQPQHF,TGTGCCATCGGGAGACAGGGGGATCAGCCCCAGCATTTT
few,TRBV3-1,NA,TRBJ2-3,CASSQYRQTASTDTQYF,TGTGCCAGCAGCCAATATCGACAGACAGCGAGCACAGATACGCAGTATTTT
NA,TRBV24-1,NA,TRBJ2-1,CATSDYTAGDYNEQFF,TGTGCCACCAGTGATTATACGGCGGGTGATTACAATGAGCAGTTCTTC
many,TRBV12-3/TRBV12-4,NA,TRBJ1-1,CASSLVVGATEAFF,TGTGCCAGCAGCCTCGTGGTAGGGGCCACTGAAGCTTTCTTT
few,TRBV29-1,NA,TRBJ2-5,CSVGTIQETQYF,TGCAGCGTTGGAACAATCCAAGAGACCCAGTACTTC
NA,TRBV5-1,NA,TRBJ2-7,CASSSGQTRHYEQYF,TGCGCCAGCAGCTCGGGTCAGACCAGACATTACGAGCAGTACTTC
few,TRBV11-2,NA,TRBJ1-1,CASSSTPGDEAFF,TGTGCCAGCAGCTCGACCCCCGGGGATGAAGCTTTCTTT
few,TRBV7-2,NA,TRBJ2-2,CASGGGANTGELFF,TGTGCCAGCGGTGGGGGCGCGAACACCGGGGAGCTGTTTTTT
NA,TRBV7-6,NA,TRBJ2-5,CASSLEGWGPQETQYF,TGTGCCAGCAGCTTGGAAGGTTGGGGCCCACAAGAGACCCAGTACTTC
NA,TRBV7-2,TRBD2,TRBJ2-3,CASSSLGAGVADTQYF,TGTGCCAGCAGCTCCTTAGGAGCGGGAGTTGCAGATACGCAGTATTTT
few,TRBV5-1,NA,TRBJ2-5,CASSPDGWSETQYF,TGCGCCAGCAGCCCGGACGGGTGGTCAGAGACCCAGTACTTC
few,TRBV5-5,TRBD2,TRBJ2-1,CASRAGLAGPFSYNEQFF,TGTGCCAGCAGGGCAGGACTAGCGGGGCCTTTCTCCTACAATGAGCAGTTCTTC
NA,TRBV28,NA,TRBJ2-4,CASSAGDIQYF,TGTGCCAGCTCCGCCGGCGACATTCAGTACTTC
NA,TRBV9,NA,TRBJ2-7,CASSATGWAYEQYF,TGTGCCAGCAGCGCTACAGGGTGGGCCTACGAGCAGTACTTC
many,TRBV15,NA,TRBJ1-6,CATSRDTRSPLHF,TGTGCCACCAGCAGAGATACTCGTTCACCCCTCCACTTT
NA,TRBV21-1,NA,TRBJ2-2,CASGDRVANTGELFF,TGTGCCAGCGGGGACAGGGTGGCGAACACCGGGGAGCTGTTTTTT
many,TRBV5-6,TRBD1,TRBJ2-4,CASNPRGQGKNIQYF,TGTGCCAGCAACCCCAGGGGACAGGGGAAAAACATTCAGTACTTC